The T cell receptor beta chain described here comes from a study of T cell responses to AZD1222 COVID-19 vaccine. Study observations and caveats: The study identified only five to seven AZD1222 recipients as seropositive at baseline. No repertoire was sampled before or during the peak T cell response, only after it. There were mostly white British donors and more females than males, and clonal diversity was possibly underestimated. As reported, nearly half of all spike-specific TCRs target variant regions that are unmutated.

In regard to this clone: The target antigen is unknown. Other DNA sequences in the same sample also yield this CDR3.

The CDR3 extends over 15 amino acids. The germline V gene encodes CDR1 SGHRS and CDR2 YFSETQ. The V gene lost 0 bases and the J gene lost 2 bases, with 11 bases spanning the gap. Measured with immunoSEQ multiplex PCR; TCRdb has only the in-frame clones, and not every one. The sample carries approximately 190,000 clones, about 89% recorded once. The sample was peripheral blood, taken on day 0 of MenACWY control vaccination. This receptor was obtained from an adult in good health. V and J are TRBV5-1 and TRBJ1-1; the D gene is possibly TRBD1 (5 bases). The CDR3 nucleotides read TGCGCCAGCAGCTTGGCGGGTCAGGGAAACACTGAAGCTTTCTTT. Residues: CASSLAGQGNTEAFF.